This T cell receptor beta chain was captured in a study of human T cells and chemical hapten exposure. Study summary: Weekly administration of diphenylcyclopropenone to the scalp of patients continued throughout the approximately 24-week study. Whole-study findings and limits: All donors were alopecia patients, so their immunity may differ from that of healthy people. Significantly more large CDR3 similarity clusters arose among expanded TCRs than among controls.

TCRdb recomputed calls from the RACE reads with MiXCR, one row per CDR3 protein. This table has 75,000 to 90,000 distinct CDR3 sequences, approximately 11% appearing once. The time point here: patch test 3, about 24 weeks after DPC sensitization. This sample's treatment: therapeutic diphenylcyclopropenone sensitization with weekly scalp DPC. In this sample, this clonotype turned up many times. Its cognate antigen is unknown. The CDR3 is 15 amino acids. The germline CDR1 and CDR2 sequences are SGHRS and YFSETQ. Trimming pared 4 bases from V and 4 bases from J, leaving 17 bases between. The chain employs TRBV5-1 and TRBJ1-1; D possibly corresponds to TRBD1 (5 bases). This receptor was identified in a woman aged 45 to 65 with alopecia areata. Some clones in this sample may be carry-over from other donors' samples. Material: whole blood, obtained in connection with sensitization to the hapten diphenylcyclopropenone (DPC). Here the CDR3 DNA reads TGCGCCAGCAGCGCGGCGGACAAGGCGGGCACTGAAGCTTTCTTT. Translating gives CASSAADKAGTEAFF. Combining the CDR3 with reference TRBV5-1 and TRBJ1-1 gives the whole variable domain KAGVTQTPRYLIKTRGQQVTLSCSPISGHRSVSWYQQTPGQGLQFLFEYFSETQRNKGNFPGRFSGRQFSNSRSEMNVSTLELGDSALYLCASSAADKAGTEAFFGQGTRLTVV.